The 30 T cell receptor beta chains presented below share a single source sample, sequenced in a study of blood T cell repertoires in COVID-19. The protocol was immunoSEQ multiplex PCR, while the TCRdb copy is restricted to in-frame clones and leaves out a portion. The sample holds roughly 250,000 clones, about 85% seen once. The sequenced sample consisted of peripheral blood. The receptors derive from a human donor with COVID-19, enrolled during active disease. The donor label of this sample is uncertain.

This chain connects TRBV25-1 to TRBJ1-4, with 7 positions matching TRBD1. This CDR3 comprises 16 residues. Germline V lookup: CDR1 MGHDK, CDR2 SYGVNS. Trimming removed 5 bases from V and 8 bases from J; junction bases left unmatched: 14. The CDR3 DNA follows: TGTGCCAGCAGTTCGCTGGGGACAGACGTTAGGGAAAAACTGTTTTTT. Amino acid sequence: CASSSLGTDVREKLFF. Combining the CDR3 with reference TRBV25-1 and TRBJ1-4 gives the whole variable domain EADIYQTPRYLVIGTGKKITLECSQTMGHDKMYWYQQDPGMELHLIHYSYGVNSTEKGDLSSESTVSRIRTEHFPLTLESARPSHTSQYLCASSSLGTDVREKLFFGSGTQLSVL.

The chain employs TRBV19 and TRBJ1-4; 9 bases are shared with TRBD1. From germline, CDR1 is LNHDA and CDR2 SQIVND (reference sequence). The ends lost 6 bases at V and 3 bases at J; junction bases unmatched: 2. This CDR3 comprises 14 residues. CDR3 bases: TGTGCCAGTAGGCGACAGGGGGCTAATGAAAAACTGTTTTTT. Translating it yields CASRRQGANEKLFF.

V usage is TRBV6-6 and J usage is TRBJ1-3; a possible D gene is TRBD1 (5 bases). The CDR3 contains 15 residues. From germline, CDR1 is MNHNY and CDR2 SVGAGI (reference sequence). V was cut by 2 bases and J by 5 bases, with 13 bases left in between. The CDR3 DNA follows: TGTGCCAGCAGTTACGACAGAACGGGTCGAAACACCATATATTTT. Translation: CASSYDRTGRNTIYF.

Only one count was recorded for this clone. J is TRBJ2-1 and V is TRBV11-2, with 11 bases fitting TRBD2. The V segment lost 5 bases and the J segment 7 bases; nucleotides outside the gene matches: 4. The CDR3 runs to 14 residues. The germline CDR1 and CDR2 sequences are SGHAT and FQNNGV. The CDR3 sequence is CASSLSGRANEQFF. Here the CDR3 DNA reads TGTGCCAGCAGCCTTAGCGGGAGGGCTAATGAGCAGTTCTTC.

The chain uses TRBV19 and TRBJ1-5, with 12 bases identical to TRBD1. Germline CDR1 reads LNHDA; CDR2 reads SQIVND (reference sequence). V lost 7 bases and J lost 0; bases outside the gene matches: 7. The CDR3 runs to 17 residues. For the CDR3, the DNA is TGTGCCAGTACTATGGGGACAGGGGGCTCTAGCAATCAGCCCCAGCATTTT. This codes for CASTMGTGGSSNQPQHF.

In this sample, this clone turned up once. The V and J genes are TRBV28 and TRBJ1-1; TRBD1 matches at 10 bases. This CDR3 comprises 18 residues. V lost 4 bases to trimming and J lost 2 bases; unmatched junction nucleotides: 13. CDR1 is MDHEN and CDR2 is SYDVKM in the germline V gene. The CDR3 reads CASSSPGTGDVRNTEAFF. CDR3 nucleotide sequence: TGTGCCAGCAGTTCCCCCGGGACAGGGGACGTCAGAAACACTGAAGCTTTCTTT. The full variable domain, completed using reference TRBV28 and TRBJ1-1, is DVKVTQSSRYLVKRTGEKVFLECVQDMDHENMFWYRQDPGLGLRLIYFSYDVKMKEKGDIPEGYSVSREKKERFSLILESASTNQTSMYLCASSSPGTGDVRNTEAFFGQGTRLTVV.

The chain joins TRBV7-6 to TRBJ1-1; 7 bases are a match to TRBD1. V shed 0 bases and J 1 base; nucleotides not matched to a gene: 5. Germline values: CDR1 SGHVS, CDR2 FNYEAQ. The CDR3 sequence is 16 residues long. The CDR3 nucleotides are TGTGCCAGCAGCTTAGCGTTGGGACAGACGAACACTGAAGCTTTCTTT. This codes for CASSLALGQTNTEAFF.

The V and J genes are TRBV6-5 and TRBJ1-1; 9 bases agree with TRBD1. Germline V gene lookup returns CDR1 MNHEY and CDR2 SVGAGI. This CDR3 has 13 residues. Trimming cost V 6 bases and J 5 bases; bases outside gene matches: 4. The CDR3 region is CASSWTGVTEAFF. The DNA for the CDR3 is TGTGCCAGCAGCTGGACAGGGGTGACTGAAGCTTTCTTT.

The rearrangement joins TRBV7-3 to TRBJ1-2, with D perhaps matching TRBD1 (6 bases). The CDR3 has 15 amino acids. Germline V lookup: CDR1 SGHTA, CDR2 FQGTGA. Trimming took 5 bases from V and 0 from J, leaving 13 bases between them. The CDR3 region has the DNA TGTGCCAGCAGCAGCCGGACAGACTCTAACTATGGCTACACCTTC. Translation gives CASSSRTDSNYGYTF.

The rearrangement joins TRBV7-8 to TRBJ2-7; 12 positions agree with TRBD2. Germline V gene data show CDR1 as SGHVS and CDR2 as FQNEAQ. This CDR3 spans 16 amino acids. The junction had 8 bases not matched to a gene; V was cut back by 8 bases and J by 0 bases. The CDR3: CASGPPGLAGSYEQYF. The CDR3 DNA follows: TGTGCCAGCGGCCCCCCGGGACTAGCGGGCTCCTACGAGCAGTACTTC.

DNA for the CDR3: TGCGCCAGCAGCGCGACAGGGGGCACTGAAGCTTTCTTT. Its protein is CASSATGGTEAFF. The J gene is TRBJ1-1, the V gene TRBV5-1, with 9 bases identical to TRBD1. After removal of 4 bases from V and 4 bases from J, the junction contained 2 bases not matched to a gene. The CDR3 loop spans 13 amino acids. Per germline, CDR1 SGHRS and CDR2 YFSETQ.

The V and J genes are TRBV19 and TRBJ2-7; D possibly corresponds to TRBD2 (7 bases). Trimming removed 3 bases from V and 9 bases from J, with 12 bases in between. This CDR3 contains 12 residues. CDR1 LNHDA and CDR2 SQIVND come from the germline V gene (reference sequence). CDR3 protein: CASSIGGGAQYF. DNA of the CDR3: TGTGCCAGTAGTATCGGAGGGGGGGCGCAGTACTTC.

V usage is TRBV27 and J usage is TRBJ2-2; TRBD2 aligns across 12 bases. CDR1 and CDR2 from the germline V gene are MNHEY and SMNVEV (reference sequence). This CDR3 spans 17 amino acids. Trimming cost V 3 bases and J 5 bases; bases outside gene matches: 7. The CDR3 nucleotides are TGTGCCAGCAGTTTCCTAGCGGGAGGGGAGGGAACCGGGGAGCTGTTTTTT. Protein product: CASSFLAGGEGTGELFF.

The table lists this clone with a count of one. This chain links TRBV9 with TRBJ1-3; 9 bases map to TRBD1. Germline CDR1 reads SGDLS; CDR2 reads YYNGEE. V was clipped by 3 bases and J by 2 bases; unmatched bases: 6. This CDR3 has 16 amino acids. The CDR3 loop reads CASSEQGQGPGNTIYF. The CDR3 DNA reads TGTGCCAGCAGCGAGCAGGGACAGGGCCCTGGAAACACCATATATTTT.

CDR3 nucleotide sequence: TGTGCCAGCAGTTCTCCCGGGACAGGGGGCTTCTGGGGTGAGCAGTTCTTC. Protein product: CASSSPGTGGFWGEQFF. The chain combines TRBV27 with TRBJ2-1; 12 nucleotides match TRBD1. The ends lost 4 bases at V and 9 bases at J; junction bases unmatched: 13. The CDR3 runs 17 residues. The germline CDR1 and CDR2 sequences are MNHEY and SMNVEV (reference sequence).

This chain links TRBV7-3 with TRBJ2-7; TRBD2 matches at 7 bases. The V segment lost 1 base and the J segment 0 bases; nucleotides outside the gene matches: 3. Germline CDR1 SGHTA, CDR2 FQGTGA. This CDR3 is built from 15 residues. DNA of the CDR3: TGTGCCAGCAGCTTAAGCGGCGGGAGCTCCTACGAGCAGTACTTC. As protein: CASSLSGGSSYEQYF.

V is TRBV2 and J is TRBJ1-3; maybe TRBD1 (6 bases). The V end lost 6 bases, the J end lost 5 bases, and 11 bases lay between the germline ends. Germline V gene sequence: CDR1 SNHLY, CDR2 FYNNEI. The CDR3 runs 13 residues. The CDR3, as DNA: TGTGCCAGCAGGAGGGACATAAGAAACACCATATATTTT. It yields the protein CASRRDIRNTIYF.

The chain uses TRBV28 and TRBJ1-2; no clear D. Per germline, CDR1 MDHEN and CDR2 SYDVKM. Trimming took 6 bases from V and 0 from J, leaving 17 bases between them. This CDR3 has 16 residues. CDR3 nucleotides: TGTGCCAGCAGCCCCCCCGCGGCCGGAGCTAACTATGGCTACACCTTC. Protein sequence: CASSPPAAGANYGYTF.

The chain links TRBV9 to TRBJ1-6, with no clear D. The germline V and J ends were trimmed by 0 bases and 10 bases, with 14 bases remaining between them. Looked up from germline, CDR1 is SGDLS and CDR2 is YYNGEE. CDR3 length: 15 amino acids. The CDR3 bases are TGTGCCAGCAGCGTAGGCTCCTCTAGAGCCTCACCCCTCCACTTT. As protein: CASSVGSSRASPLHF.

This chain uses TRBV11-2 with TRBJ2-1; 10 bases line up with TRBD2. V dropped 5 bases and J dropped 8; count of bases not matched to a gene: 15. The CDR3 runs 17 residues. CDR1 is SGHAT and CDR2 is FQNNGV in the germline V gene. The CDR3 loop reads CASSLRLGGLAGDEQFF. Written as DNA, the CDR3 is TGTGCCAGCAGCCTTAGACTTGGAGGCCTAGCGGGAGATGAGCAGTTCTTC.

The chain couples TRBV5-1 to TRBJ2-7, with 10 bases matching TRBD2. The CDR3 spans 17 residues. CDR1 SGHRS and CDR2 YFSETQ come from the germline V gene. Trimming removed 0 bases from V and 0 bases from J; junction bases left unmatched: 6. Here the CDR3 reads CASSLGLAGVVSYEQYF. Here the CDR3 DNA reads TGCGCCAGCAGCTTGGGGCTAGCGGGAGTTGTCTCCTACGAGCAGTACTTC.

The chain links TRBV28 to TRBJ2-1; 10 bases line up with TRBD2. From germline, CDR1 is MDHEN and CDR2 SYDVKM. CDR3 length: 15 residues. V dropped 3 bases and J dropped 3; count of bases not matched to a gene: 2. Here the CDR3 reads CASSFTSGNYNEQFF. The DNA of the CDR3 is TGTGCCAGCAGTTTTACTAGCGGGAACTACAATGAGCAGTTCTTC.

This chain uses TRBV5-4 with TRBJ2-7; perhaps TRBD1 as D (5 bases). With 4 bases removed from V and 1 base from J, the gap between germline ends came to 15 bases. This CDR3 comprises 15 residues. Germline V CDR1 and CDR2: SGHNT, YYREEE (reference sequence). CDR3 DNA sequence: TGTGCCAGCAGCAAAGACAGATTTATATCCTACGAGCAGTACTTC. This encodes CASSKDRFISYEQYF.

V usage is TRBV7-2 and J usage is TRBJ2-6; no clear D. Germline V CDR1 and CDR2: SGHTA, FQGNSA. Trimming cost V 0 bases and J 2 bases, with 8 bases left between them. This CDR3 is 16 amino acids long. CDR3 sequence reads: CASSLARNPGANVLTF. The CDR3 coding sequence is TGTGCCAGCAGCTTAGCGCGTAATCCTGGGGCCAACGTCCTGACTTTC.

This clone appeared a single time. The CDR3: CASRSGTGTRNEQFF. Written as DNA, the CDR3 is TGCGCCAGCAGATCCGGGACAGGGACACGTAATGAGCAGTTCTTC. The rearrangement links TRBV5-1 to TRBJ2-1, with 9 bases matching TRBD1. J lost 7 bases, V lost 5 bases, and 10 bases had no gene match. There are 15 residues in the CDR3. CDR1 is SGHRS and CDR2 is YFSETQ in the germline V gene.

The DNA of the CDR3 is TGTGCCAGTAGCGCGGGGGGCCCAGGGATGAACACTGAAGCTTTCTTT. Its protein product is CASSAGGPGMNTEAFF. The chain carries TRBV19 and TRBJ1-1, with D possibly being TRBD1 (6 bases). The CDR3 runs to 16 residues. In germline, CDR1 is LNHDA, CDR2 SQIVND (reference sequence). The V gene lost 6 bases and the J gene lost 0 bases, with 17 bases spanning the gap.

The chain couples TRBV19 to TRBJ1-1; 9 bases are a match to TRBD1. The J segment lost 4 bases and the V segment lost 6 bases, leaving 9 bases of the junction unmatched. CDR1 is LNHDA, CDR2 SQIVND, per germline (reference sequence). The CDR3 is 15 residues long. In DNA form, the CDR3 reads TGTGCCAGTAGCCCAATACAGGGGGCGCGCACTGAAGCTTTCTTT. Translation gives CASSPIQGARTEAFF. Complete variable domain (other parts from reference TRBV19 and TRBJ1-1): DGGITQSPKYLFRKEGQNVTLSCEQNLNHDAMYWYRQDPGQGLRLIYYSQIVNDFQKGDIAEGYSVSREKKESFPLTVTSAQKNPTAFYLCASSPIQGARTEAFFGQGTRLTVV.

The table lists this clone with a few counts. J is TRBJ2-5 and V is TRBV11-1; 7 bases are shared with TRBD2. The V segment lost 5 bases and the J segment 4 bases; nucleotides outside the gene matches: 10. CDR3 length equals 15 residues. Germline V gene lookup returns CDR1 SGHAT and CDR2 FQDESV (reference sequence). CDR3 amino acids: CASSRLGGRGETQYF. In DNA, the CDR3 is TGTGCCAGCAGCCGTCTGGGAGGGCGGGGAGAGACCCAGTACTTC.

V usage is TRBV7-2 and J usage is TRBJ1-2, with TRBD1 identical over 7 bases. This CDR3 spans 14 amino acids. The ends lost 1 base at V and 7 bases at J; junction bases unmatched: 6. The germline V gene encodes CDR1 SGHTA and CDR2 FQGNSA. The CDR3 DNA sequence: TGTGCCAGCAGCTTAGGACAGGGCGTCTCTGGCTACACCTTC. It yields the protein CASSLGQGVSGYTF.

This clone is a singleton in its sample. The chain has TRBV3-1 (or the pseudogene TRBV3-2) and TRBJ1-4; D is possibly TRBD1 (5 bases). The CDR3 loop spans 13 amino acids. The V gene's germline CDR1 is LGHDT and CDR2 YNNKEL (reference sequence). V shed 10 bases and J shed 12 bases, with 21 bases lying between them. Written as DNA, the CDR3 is TGTGCCACCTCGACAGCCTCTAGGGAGGAACTGTTTTTT. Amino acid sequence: CATSTASREELFF.